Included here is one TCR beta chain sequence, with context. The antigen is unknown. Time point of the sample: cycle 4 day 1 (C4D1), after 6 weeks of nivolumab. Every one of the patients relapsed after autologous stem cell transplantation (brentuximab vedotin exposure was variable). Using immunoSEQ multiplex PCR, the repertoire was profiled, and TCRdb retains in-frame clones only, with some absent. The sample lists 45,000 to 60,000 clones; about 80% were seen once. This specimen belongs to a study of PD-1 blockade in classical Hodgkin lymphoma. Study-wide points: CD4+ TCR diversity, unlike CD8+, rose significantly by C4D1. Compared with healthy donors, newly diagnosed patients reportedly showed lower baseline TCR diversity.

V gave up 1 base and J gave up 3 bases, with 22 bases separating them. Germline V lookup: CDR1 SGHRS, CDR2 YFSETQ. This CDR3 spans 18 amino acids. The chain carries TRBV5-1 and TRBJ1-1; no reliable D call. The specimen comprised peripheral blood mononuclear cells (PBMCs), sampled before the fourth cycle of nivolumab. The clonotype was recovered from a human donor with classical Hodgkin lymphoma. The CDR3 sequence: CASSLRVVRAEAYTEAFF. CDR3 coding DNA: TGCGCCAGCAGCTTGAGGGTAGTACGGGCAGAAGCTTACACTGAAGCTTTCTTT.